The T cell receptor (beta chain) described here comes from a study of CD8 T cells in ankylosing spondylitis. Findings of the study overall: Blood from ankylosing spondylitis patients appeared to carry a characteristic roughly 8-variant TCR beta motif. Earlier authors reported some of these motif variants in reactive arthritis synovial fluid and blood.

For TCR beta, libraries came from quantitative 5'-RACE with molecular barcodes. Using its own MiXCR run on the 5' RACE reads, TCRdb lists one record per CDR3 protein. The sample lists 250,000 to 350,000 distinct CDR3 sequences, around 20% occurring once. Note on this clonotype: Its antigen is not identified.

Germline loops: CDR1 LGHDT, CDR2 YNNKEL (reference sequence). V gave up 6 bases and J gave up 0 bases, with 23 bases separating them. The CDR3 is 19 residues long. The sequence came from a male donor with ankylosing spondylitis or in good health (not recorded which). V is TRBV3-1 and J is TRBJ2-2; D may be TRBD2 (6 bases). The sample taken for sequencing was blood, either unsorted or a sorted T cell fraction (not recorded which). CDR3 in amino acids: CASSLLVGRAAANTGELFF. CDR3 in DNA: TGTGCCAGCAGTTTGTTAGTCGGGAGAGCCGCCGCGAACACCGGGGAGCTGTTTTTT.